The clone carrying this TCR beta chain showed up just a few times. Antigen unknown. These data are taken from a study of cytomegalovirus exposure and HLA in healthy donors. Study as a whole: One earlier analysis, a look at around 170 million T cells, found some 110 million unique TCR beta sequences. Clustering assigned roughly 81% of the 350 to 450 genotyped donors to the Caucasian-associated ancestry cluster. Findings and caveats of the study: HLA alleles were associated with some 16,000 TCR beta sequences in a later analysis at 0.05 false discovery rate. V segments that were indistinguishable, TRBV6-2 and TRBV6-3 among them, were omitted from analysis.

The PCR made use of 60 Vbeta and 13 Jbeta primers. Libraries were prepared by immunoSEQ multiplex PCR; TCRdb keeps only in-frame clonotypes and omits some of them. The data contain some 220,000 clones, 75% to 85% of them singletons. Losses at the gene ends were 5 bases for V and 0 bases for J; bases not matched to a gene: 4. This CDR3 is built from 15 residues. CDR1 SGHRS and CDR2 YFSETQ come from the germline V gene. This chain connects TRBV5-1 to TRBJ2-3; TRBD2 agrees at 9 bases. The sequencing sample was made of PBMCs. The sequence derives from a woman aged 55-75 years in good health and CMV-seropositive. CDR3 loop: CASRGLASSTDTQYF. In DNA, the CDR3 is TGCGCCAGCAGAGGACTAGCGAGTAGCACAGATACGCAGTATTTT.